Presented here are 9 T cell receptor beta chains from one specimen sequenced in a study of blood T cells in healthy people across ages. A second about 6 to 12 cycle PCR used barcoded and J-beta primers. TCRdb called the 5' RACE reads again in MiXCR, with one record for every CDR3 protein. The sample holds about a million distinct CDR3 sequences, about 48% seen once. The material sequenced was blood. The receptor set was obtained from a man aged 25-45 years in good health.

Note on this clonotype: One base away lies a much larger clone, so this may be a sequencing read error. CDR3 nucleotides: TGTGCCATCAGTGTGGGACAGGGTGGTACTGAAGCTTTCTTT. It yields the protein CAISVGQGGTEAFF. The V gene is TRBV10-3, the J gene TRBJ1-1; 9 nucleotides agree with TRBD1. The CDR3 has 14 amino acids. Unmatched junction bases numbered 5, after V lost 4 bases and J lost 5 bases. Germline V gene lookup returns CDR1 ENHRY and CDR2 SYGVKD.

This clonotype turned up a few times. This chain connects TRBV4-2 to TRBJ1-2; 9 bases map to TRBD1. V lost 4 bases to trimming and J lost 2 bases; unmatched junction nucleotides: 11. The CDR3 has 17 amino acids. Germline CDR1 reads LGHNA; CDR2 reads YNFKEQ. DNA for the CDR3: TGTGCCAGCAGCCTTCCCGCAGCCGGGACAGGGAACTATGGCTACACCTTC. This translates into CASSLPAAGTGNYGYTF.

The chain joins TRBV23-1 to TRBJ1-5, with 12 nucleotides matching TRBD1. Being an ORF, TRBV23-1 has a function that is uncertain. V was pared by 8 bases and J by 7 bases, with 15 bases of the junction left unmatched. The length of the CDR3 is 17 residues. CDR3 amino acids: CASFSPGTGGHKQPQHF. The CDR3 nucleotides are TGCGCCAGCTTCTCCCCCGGGACAGGGGGCCACAAACAGCCCCAGCATTTT.

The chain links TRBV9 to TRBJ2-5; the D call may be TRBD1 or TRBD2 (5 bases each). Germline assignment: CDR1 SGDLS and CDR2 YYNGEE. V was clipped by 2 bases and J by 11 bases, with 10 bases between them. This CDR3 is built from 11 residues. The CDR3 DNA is TGTGCCAGCAGCGTGGGGACCCAGCAGTACTTC. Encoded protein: CASSVGTQQYF.

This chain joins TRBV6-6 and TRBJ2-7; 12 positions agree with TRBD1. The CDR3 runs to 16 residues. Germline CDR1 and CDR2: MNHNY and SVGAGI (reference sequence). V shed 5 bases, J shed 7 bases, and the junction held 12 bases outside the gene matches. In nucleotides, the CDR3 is TGTGCCAGCAGTCCGAGGGGACAGGGGGCTGGCAATGAGCAGTACTTC. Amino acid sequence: CASSPRGQGAGNEQYF.

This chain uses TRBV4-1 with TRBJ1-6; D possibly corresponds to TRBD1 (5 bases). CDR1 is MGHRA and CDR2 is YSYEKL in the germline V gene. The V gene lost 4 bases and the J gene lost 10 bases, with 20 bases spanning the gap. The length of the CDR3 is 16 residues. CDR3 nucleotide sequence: TGCGCCAGCAGCCGGGGTCAGGGATATCTTGACTCACCCCTCCACTTT. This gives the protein CASSRGQGYLDSPLHF.

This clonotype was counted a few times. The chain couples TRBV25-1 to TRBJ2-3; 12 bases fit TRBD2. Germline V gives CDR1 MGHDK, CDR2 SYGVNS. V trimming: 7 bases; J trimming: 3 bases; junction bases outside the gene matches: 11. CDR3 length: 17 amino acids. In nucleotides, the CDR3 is TGTGCCAGCAAGGGGGCGACTAGCGGGGGTAGAACAGATACGCAGTATTTT. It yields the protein CASKGATSGGRTDTQYF.

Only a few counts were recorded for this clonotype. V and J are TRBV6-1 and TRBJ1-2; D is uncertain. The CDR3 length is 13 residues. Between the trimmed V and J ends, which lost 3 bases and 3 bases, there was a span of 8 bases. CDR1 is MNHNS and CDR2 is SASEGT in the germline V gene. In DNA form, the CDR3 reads TGTGCCAGCAGTGAGAGGCCGGACTATGGCTACACCTTC. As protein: CASSERPDYGYTF.

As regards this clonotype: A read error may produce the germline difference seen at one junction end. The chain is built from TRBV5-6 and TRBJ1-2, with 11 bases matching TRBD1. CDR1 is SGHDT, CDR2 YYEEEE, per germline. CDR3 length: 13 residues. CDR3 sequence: CASSTDRGHGYIF. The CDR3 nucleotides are TGTGCCAGCAGTACGGACAGGGGGCATGGCTACATCTTC. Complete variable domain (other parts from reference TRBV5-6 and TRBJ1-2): DAGVTQSPTHLIKTRGQQVTLRCSPKSGHDTVSWYQQALGQGPQFIFQYYEEEERQRGNFPDRFSGHQFPNYSSELNVNALLLGDSALYLCASSTDRGHGYIFGSGTRLTVV.